This TCR beta chain was recovered during a study of a mutant IDH1 vaccine in newly diagnosed glioma. Study at large: Investigators started vaccination 4-6 weeks after radiotherapy alone, or with temozolomide cycles. Previous care, which was radiotherapy, temozolomide, or both, most often involved both. General study points: Changes to the top peripheral T cell clonotypes appeared unrelated to pseudoprogression.

Time point defined: week 47, end of study. Each dose of the vaccine consisted of 300 ug of mutant IDH1 20-mer peptide, with topical imiquimod. Administration of eight vaccinations to patients took place in weeks 1, 3, 5, 7, 11, 15, 19, 23. Produced via immunoSEQ multiplex PCR; TCRdb's table is partial and in-frame only. This sample has around 23,000 clones, with 80% to 85% found just once. Germline trimming cut 5 bases from V and 0 bases from J; bases unmatched to any gene: 12. Per germline, CDR1 SEHNR and CDR2 FQNEAQ (reference sequence). This CDR3 region has 18 residues. Worth noting for this clone: Its cognate antigen is unknown.

This clonotype was sampled from a man aged 40-49 years with glioma. The genes are TRBV7-9 and TRBJ1-5; 8 nucleotides line up with TRBD1. Sample: PBMCs, taken from a glioma patient whose treatment included an IDH1 peptide vaccine. CDR3: CASSQPPLGQGSNQPQHF. DNA for the CDR3: TGTGCCAGCAGCCAACCCCCGCTCGGACAGGGTAGCAATCAGCCCCAGCATTTT. Full variable domain (rest looked up from reference TRBV7-9 and TRBJ1-5): DTGVSQNPRHKITKRGQNVTFRCDPISEHNRLYWYRQTLGQGPEFLTYFQNEAQLEKSRLLSDRFSAERPKGSFSTLEIQRTEQGDSAMYLCASSQPPLGQGSNQPQHFGDGTRLSIL.